This TCR beta chain originates from a study of T cell clusters in autoimmune cytopenias. TRB rearrangements were amplified by touch-down multiplex PCR with mixed TRB-A/B primers. After re-calling the multiplex PCR reads, TCRdb lists one entry per CDR3 protein, DNA absent. This sample's table reports more than 4,500 distinct CDR3 sequences. The germline V gene has CDR1 DFQATT and CDR2 SNEGSKA (reference sequence). The CDR3 has 12 residues. Each sample's input was around 250 ng genomic DNA, 35,000 to 40,000 genome equivalents. The sample was also reused in another study, on T cell repertoires in aging, cancer and after chemotherapy. Per that study: Some 10 million TCR reads were in the whole dataset. Median generation probability rose over the chemotherapy interval in each cancer cohort, suggesting rebound thymic output.

The genes are TRBV20-1 and TRBJ1-2; TCRdb picks TRBD1, but there is no DNA to check that call. Sequencing was performed on peripheral blood. The sequence was obtained from a human donor in good health. CDR3 amino acids: CTVPGSNYGYTF.